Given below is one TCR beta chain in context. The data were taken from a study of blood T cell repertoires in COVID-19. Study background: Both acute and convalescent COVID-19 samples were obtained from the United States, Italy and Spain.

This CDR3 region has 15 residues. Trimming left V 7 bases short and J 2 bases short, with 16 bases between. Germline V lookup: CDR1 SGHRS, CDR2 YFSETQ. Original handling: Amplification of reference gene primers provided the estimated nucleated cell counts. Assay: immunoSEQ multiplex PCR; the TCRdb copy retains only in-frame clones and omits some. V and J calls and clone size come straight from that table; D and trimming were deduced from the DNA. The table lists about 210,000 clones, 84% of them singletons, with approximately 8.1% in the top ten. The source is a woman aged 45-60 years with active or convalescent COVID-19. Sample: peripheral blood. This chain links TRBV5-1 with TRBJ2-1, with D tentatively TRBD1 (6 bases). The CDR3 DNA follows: TGCGCCAGCGTCCCACAGGGAACGGCCTACAATGAGCAGTTCTTC. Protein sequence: CASVPQGTAYNEQFF.